This T cell receptor (beta chain) was captured by sequencing in a study of T-cell reconstitution after alpha-beta-depleted transplantation in children. For TCRbeta, the library was prepared with unique molecular identifiers. TCRdb recomputed calls from the PCR reads with MiXCR, one row per CDR3 protein. Here the sample spans about 400,000 distinct CDR3 sequences, around 20% being singletons. This clonotype was recorded a few times. V lost 2 bases, J lost 5 bases, and 7 bases lay in between. The CDR3 sequence is 11 residues long. CDR1 and CDR2 from the germline V gene are SQVTM and ANQGSEA. The genes are TRBV29-1 and TRBJ2-7; a possible D gene is TRBD1 (5 bases). The sample in question was PBMCs from the stem cell graft donor, obtained from the stem cell graft. The receptor was derived from a human donor who donated a stem cell graft to a child with acute myeloid leukemia. The CDR3 sequence is CSVEWGDEQYF. CDR3 nucleotide sequence: TGCAGCGTTGAATGGGGCGACGAGCAGTACTTC.